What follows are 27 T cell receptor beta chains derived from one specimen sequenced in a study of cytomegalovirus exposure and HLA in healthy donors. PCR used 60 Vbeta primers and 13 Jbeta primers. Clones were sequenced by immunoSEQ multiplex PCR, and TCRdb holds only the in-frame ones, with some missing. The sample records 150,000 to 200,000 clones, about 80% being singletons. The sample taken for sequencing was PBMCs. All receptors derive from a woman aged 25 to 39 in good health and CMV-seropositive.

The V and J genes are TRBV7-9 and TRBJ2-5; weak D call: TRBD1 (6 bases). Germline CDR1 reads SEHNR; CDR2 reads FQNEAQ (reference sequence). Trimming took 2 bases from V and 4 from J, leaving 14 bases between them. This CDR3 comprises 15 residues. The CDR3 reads CASSLRPGHVETQYF. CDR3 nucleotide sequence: TGTGCCAGCAGCTTACGGCCGGGACACGTAGAGACCCAGTACTTC.

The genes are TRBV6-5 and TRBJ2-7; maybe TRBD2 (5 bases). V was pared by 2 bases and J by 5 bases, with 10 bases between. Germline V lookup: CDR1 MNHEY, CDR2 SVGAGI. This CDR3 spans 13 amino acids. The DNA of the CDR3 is TGTGCCAGCAGTTACCCGGGGTCCGACGAGCAGTACTTC. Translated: CASSYPGSDEQYF.

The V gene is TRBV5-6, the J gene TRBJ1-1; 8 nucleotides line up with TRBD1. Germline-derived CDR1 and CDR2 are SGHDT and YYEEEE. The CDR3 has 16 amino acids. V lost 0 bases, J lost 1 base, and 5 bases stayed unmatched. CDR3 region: CASSLGTGRSNTEAFF. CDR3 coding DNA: TGTGCCAGCAGCTTGGGGACAGGGAGGTCGAACACTGAAGCTTTCTTT.

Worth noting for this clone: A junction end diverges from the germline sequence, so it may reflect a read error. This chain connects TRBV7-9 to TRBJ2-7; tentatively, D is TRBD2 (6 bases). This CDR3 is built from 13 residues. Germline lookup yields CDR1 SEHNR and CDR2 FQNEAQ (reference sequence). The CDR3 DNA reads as TGTTCCAGCATCCTCGACGGAGGGCGCGAGCAGTACTTC. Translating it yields CSSILDGGREQYF.

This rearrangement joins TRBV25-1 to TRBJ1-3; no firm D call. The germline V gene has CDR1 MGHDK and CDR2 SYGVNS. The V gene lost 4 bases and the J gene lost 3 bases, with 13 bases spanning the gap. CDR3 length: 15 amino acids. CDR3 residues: CASSGLEGNGNTIYF. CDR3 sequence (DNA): TGTGCCAGCAGTGGGTTAGAGGGTAATGGAAACACCATATATTTT.

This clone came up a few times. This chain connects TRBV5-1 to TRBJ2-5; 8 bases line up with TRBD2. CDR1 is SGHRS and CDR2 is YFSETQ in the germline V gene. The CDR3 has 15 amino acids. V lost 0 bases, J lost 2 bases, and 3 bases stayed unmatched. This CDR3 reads CASSLAGGRQETQYF. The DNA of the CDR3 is TGCGCCAGCAGCTTGGCGGGGGGGAGACAAGAGACCCAGTACTTC.

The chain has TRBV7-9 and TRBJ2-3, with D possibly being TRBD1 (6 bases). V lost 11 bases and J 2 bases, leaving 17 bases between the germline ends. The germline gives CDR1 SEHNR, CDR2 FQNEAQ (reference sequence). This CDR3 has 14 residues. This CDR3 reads CAAQGGSITDTQYF. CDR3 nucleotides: TGTGCCGCTCAAGGGGGATCTATCACAGATACGCAGTATTTT.

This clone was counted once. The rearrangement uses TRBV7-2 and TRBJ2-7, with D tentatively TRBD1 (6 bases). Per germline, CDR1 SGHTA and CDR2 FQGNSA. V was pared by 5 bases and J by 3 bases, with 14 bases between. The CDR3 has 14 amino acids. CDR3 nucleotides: TGTGCCAGCAGCCCCGACAGGAGCCTCTACGAGCAGTACTTC. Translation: CASSPDRSLYEQYF.

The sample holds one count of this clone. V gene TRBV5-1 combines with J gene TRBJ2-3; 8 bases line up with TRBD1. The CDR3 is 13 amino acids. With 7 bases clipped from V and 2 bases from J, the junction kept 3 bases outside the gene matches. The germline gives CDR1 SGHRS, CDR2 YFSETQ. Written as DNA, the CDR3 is TGCGCCAGCGGGGACAGGACCACAGATACGCAGTATTTT. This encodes CASGDRTTDTQYF.

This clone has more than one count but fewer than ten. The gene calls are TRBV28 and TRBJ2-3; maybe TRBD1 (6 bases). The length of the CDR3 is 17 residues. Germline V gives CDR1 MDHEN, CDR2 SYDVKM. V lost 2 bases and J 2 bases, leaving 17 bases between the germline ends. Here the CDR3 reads CASSLPLTGTLTDTQYF. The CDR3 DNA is TGTGCCAGCAGTTTACCCCTAACAGGGACCCTCACAGATACGCAGTATTTT.

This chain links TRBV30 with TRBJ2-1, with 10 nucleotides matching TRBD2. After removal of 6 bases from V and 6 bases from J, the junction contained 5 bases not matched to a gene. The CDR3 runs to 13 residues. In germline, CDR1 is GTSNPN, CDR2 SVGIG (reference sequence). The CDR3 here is CACSGRRVNEQFF. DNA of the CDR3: TGTGCCTGTAGCGGGAGGAGGGTCAATGAGCAGTTCTTC.

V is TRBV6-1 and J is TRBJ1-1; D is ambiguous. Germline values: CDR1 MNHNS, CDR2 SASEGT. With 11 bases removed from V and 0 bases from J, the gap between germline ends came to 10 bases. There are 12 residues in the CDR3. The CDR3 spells CAVRDVNTEAFF. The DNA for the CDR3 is TGTGCCGTCCGGGATGTGAACACTGAAGCTTTCTTT.

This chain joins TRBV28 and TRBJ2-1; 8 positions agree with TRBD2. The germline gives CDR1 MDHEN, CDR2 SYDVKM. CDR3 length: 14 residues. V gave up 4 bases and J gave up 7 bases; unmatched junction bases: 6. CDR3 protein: CASSSGGLKNEQFF. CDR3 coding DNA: TGTGCCAGCAGTTCGGGGGGGCTTAAGAATGAGCAGTTCTTC.

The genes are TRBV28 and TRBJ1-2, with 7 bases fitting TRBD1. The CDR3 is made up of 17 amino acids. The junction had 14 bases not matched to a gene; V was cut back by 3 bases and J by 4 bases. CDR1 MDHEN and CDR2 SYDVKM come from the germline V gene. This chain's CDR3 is CASSLMEGAGRSYGYTF. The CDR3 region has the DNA TGTGCCAGCAGTTTGATGGAGGGGGCTGGTCGGAGCTATGGCTACACCTTC.

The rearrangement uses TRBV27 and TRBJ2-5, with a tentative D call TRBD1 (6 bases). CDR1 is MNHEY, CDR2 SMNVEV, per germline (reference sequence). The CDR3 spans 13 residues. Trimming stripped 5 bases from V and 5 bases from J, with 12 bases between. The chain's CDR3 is CASSPQGVETQYF. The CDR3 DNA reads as TGTGCCAGCAGTCCACAGGGTGTGGAGACCCAGTACTTC.

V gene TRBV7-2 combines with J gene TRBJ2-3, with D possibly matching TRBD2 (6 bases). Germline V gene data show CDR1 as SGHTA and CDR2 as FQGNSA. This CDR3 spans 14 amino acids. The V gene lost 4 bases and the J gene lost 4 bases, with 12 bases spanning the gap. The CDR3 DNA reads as TGTGCCAGCAGCTACGGGGGAGGTGCAGATACGCAGTATTTT. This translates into CASSYGGGADTQYF.

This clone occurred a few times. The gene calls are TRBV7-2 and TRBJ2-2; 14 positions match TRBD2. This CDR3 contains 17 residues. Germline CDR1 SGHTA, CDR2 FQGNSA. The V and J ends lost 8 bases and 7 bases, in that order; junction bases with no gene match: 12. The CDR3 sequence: CASAPTSGRALGGELFF. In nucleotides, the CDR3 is TGTGCCAGCGCCCCGACTAGCGGGAGGGCCCTCGGCGGGGAGCTGTTTTTT.

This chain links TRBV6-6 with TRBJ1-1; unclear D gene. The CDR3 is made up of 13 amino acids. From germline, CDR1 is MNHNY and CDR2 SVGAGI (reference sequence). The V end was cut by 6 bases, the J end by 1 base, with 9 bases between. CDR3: CASSALSNTEAFF. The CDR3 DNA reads TGTGCCAGCAGCGCGTTGTCGAACACTGAAGCTTTCTTT.

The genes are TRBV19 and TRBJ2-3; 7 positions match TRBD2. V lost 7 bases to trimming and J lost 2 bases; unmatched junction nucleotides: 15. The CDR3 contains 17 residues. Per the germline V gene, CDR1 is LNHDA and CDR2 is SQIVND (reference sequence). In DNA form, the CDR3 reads TGTGCCAGTAATCGGGGGGAGAGACTAGGGGACACAGATACGCAGTATTTT. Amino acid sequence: CASNRGERLGDTDTQYF.

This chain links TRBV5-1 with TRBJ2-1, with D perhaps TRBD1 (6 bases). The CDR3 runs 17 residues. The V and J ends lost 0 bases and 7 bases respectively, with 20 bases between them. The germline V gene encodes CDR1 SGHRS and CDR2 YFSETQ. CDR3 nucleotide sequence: TGCGCCAGCAGCTTGGACCCGGTGGGGGTGGGGGCGAATGAGCAGTTCTTC. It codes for CASSLDPVGVGANEQFF.

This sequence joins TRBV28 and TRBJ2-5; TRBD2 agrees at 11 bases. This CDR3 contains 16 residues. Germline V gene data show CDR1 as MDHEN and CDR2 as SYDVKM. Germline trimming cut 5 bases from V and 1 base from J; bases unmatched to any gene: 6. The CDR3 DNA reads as TGTGCCAGCAGTCCTAGCGGGGGGCGGCTCCAAGAGACCCAGTACTTC. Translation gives CASSPSGGRLQETQYF.

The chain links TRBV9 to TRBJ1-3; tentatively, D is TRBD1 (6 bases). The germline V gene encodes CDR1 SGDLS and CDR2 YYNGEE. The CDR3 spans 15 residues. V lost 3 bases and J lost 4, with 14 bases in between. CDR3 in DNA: TGTGCCAGCAGCGCCACTACAGGGAACGGAAACACCATATATTTT. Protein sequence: CASSATTGNGNTIYF.

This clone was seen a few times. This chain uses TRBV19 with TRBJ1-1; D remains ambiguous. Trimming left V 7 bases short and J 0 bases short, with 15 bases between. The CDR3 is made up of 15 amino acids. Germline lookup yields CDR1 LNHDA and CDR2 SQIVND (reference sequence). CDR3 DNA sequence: TGTGCCAGTACCCGGACTAGACTCATGAACACTGAAGCTTTCTTT. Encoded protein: CASTRTRLMNTEAFF.

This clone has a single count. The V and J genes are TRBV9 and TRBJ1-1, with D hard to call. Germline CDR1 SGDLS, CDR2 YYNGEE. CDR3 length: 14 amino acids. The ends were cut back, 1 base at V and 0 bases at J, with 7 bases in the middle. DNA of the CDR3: TGTGCCAGCAGCGTACAGGCCATGAACACTGAAGCTTTCTTT. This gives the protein CASSVQAMNTEAFF. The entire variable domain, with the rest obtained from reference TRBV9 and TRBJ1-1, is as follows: DSGVTQTPKHLITATGQRVTLRCSPRSGDLSVYWYQQSLDQGLQFLIQYYNGEERAKGNILERFSAQQFPDLHSELNLSSLELGDSALYFCASSVQAMNTEAFFGQGTRLTVV.

CDR3 bases: TGTGCCAGCAGTTTCTCCTCCGGGACAGCCTTCGGTGGGACCCAGTACTTC. Translating gives CASSFSSGTAFGGTQYF. The V call is TRBV28, the J call TRBJ2-5; 7 nucleotides agree with TRBD1. Germline loops: CDR1 MDHEN, CDR2 SYDVKM. After removal of 3 bases from V and 7 bases from J, the junction contained 17 bases not matched to a gene. The CDR3 has 17 residues.

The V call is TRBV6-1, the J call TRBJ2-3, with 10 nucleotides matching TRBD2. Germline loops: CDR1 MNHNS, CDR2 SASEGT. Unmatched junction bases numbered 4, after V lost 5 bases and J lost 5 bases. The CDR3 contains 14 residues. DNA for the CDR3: TGTGCCAGCAGTTTCAGCGGGAGGGGAGATACGCAGTATTTT. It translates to CASSFSGRGDTQYF.

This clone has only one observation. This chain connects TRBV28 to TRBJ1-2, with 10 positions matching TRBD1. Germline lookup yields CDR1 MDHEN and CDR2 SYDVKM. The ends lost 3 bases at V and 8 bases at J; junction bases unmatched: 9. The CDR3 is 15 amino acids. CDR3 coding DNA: TGTGCCAGCAGTTTCCGGGACAGGGGCGTGGGCGGCTACACCTTC. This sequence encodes CASSFRDRGVGGYTF.